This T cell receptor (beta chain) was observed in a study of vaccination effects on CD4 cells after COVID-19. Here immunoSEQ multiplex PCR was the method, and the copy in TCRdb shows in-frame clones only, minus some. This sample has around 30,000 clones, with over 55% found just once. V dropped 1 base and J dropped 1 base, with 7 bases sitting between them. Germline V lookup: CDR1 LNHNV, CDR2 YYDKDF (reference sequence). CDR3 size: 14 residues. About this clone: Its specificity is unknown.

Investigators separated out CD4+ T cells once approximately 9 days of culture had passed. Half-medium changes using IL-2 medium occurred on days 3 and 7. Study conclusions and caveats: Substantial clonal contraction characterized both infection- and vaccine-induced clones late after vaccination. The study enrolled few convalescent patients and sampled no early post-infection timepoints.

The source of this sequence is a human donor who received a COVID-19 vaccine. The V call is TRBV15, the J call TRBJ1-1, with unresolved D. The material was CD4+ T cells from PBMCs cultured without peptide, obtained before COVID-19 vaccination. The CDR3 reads CATSRGRENTEAFF. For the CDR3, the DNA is TGTGCCACCAGCAGAGGACGGGAGAACACTGAAGCTTTCTTT.